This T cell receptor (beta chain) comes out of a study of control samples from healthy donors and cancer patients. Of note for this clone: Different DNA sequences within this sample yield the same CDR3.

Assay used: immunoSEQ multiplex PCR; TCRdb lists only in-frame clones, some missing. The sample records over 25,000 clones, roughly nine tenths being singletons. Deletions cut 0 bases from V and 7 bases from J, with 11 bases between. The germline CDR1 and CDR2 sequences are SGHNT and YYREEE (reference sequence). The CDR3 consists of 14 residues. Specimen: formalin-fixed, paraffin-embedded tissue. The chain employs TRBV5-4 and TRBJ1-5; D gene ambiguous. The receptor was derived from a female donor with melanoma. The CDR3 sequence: CASSLAGMGQPQHF. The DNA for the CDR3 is TGTGCCAGCAGCTTGGCGGGGATGGGCCAGCCCCAGCATTTT.